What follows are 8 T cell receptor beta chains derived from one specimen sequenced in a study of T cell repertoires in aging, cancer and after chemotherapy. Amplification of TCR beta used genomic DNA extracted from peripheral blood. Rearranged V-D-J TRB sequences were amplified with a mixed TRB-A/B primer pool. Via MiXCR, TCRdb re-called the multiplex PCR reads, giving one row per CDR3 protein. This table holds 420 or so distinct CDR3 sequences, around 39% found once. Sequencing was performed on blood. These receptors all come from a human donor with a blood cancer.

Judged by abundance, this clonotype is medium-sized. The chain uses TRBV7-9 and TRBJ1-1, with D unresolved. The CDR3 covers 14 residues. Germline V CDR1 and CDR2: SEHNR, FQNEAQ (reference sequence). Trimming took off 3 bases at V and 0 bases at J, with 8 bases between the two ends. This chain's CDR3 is CASSLTGMNTEAFF. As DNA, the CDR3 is TGTGCCAGCAGCTTGACGGGCATGAACACTGAAGCTTTCTTT.

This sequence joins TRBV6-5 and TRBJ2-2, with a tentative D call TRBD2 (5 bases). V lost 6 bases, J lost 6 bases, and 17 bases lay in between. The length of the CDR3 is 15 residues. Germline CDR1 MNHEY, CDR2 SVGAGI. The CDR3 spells CASRDRGAAPGELFF. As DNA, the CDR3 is TGTGCCAGCAGGGATCGGGGTGCTGCGCCCGGGGAGCTGTTTTTT.

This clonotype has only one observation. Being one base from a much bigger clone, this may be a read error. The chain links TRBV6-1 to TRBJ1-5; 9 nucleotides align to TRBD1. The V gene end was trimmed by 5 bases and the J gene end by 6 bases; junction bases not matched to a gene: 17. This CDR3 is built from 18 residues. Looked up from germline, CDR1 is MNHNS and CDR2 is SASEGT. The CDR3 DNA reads TGTGCCAGCAGTTATTCCGGGACAGGGCAACCCCCCCTTCAGCCCCAGCATTTT. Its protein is CASSYSGTGQPPLQPQHF.

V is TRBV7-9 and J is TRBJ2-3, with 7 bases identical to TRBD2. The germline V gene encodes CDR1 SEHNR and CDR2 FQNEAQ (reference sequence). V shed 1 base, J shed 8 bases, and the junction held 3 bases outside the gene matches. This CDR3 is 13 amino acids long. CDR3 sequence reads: CASSLGGEGTQYF. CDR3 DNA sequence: TGTGCCAGCAGCTTAGGCGGGGAGGGTACGCAGTATTTT. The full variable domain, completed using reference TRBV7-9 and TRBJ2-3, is DTGVSQNPRHKITKRGQNVTFRCDPISEHNRLYWYRQTLGQGPEFLTYFQNEAQLEKSRLLSDRFSAERPKGSFSTLEIQRTEQGDSAMYLCASSLGGEGTQYFGPGTRLTVL.

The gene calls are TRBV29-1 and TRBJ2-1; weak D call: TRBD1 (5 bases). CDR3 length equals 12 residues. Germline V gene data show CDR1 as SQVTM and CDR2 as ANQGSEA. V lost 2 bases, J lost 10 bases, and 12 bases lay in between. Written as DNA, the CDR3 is TGCAGCGTTGAAAGGGGATCGAAGGAGCAGTTCTTC. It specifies CSVERGSKEQFF.

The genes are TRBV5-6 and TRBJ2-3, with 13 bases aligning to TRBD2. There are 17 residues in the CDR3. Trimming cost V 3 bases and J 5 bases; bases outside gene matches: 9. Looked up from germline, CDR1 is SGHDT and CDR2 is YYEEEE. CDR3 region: CASSSNALAGGQDTQYF. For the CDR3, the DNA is TGTGCCAGCAGCTCCAACGCACTAGCGGGGGGGCAAGATACGCAGTATTTT. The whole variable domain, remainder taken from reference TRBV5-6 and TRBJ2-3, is DAGVTQSPTHLIKTRGQQVTLRCSPKSGHDTVSWYQQALGQGPQFIFQYYEEEERQRGNFPDRFSGHQFPNYSSELNVNALLLGDSALYLCASSSNALAGGQDTQYFGPGTRLTVL.

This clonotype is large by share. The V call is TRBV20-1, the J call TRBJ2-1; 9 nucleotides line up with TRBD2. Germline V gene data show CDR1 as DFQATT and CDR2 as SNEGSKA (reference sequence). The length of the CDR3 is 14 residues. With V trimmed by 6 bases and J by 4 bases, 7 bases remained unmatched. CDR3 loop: CSAPRGRGYNEQFF. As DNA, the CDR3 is TGCAGTGCCCCTCGCGGGAGGGGGTACAATGAGCAGTTCTTC.

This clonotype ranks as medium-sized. CDR3 protein: CASSLQGAPSYGYTF. Written as DNA, the CDR3 is TGTGCCAGCAGCCTTCAGGGGGCCCCCTCCTATGGCTACACCTTC. The chain is built from TRBV13 and TRBJ1-2; 8 bases align to TRBD1. The junction had 9 bases not matched to a gene; V was cut back by 5 bases and J by 4 bases. Germline V gene sequence: CDR1 PRHDT, CDR2 FYEKMQ (reference sequence). The CDR3 sequence is 15 residues long.